Listed below are T cell receptor beta chains from one sample, sequenced in a study of blood T cell repertoires in COVID-19. Repertoires were generated with immunoSEQ multiplex PCR, while TCRdb's copy carries only in-frame clones and drops some. The profile covers about 110,000 clones, with about 76% appearing a single time and 15% to 20% taken by the ten largest. Sequenced: peripheral blood. All receptors derive from a woman between 65 and 79 years old with acute or convalescent COVID-19. The CDR3 runs from the conserved cysteine through the conserved F or W. D genes are given only for firm matches. Where a row states a size, it is once, few, many or the class of an expanded clone; other rows omit it.

size: -
D: -
J: TRBJ2-7
V: TRBV14
DNA: TGTGCCAGCAGCCAAGATCATGCGGGCCACTCCTACGAGCAGTACTTC
CDR3: CASSQDHAGHSYEQYF

size: -
D: TRBD2
J: TRBJ2-7
V: TRBV5-1
DNA: TGCGCCAGCAGCTATAGTAGCGGGGGGCCATGTTACTTC
CDR3: CASSYSSGGPCYF

size: -
D: -
J: TRBJ1-2
V: TRBV6-2/TRBV6-3
DNA: TGTGCCAGCAGTTACTCAGACAGGAGGACGATTGGCTACACCTTC
CDR3: CASSYSDRRTIGYTF

size: -
D: TRBD1
J: TRBJ1-1
V: TRBV6-2/TRBV6-3
DNA: TGTGCCAGCAGTTACTGGACAGGTAGGACGAACACTGAAGCTTTCTTT
CDR3: CASSYWTGRTNTEAFF

size: -
D: TRBD1
J: TRBJ1-2
V: TRBV18
DNA: TGTGCCAGCTCACCTGCGGGACAGGGATTCCTGCACTTC
CDR3: CASSPAGQGFLHF

size: -
D: TRBD2
J: TRBJ2-7
V: TRBV4-1
DNA: TGCGCCAGCAGCCCGGGACTAGCCGCCTACGAGCAGTACTTC
CDR3: CASSPGLAAYEQYF

size: -
D: -
J: TRBJ2-1
V: TRBV21-1
DNA: TGTGCCAGCAGCACTCCGGGACAGGGGAATGAGCAGTTCTTC
CDR3: CASSTPGQGNEQFF

size: -
D: -
J: TRBJ1-2
V: TRBV19
DNA: TGTGCCAGTAGAGTACAGAACTATGGCTACACCTTC
CDR3: CASRVQNYGYTF

size: -
D: -
J: TRBJ2-1
V: TRBV3-1/TRBV3-2
DNA: TGTGCCAGCAGCCAAGACAGGGGAAATGAGCAGTTCTTC
CDR3: CASSQDRGNEQFF

size: -
D: TRBD1
J: TRBJ1-2
V: TRBV6-1
DNA: TGTGCCAGCAGTGAAGGACAGGGGGCTGGTGGCTACACCTTC
CDR3: CASSEGQGAGGYTF

size: -
D: -
J: TRBJ2-6
V: TRBV7-9
DNA: TGTGCCAGCTGGGACAGGGCCAACGTCCTGACTTTC
CDR3: CASWDRANVLTF

size: -
D: TRBD1
J: TRBJ1-1
V: TRBV5-1
DNA: TGCGCCAGCAGCTTCCAGGGGGTGAACACTGAAGCTTTCTTT
CDR3: CASSFQGVNTEAFF

size: -
D: TRBD2
J: TRBJ2-7
V: TRBV7-8
DNA: TGTGCCAGCAGCTTCCTAGCGGCGCCCTACGAGCAGTACTTC
CDR3: CASSFLAAPYEQYF

size: few
D: TRBD2
J: TRBJ2-5
V: TRBV9
DNA: TGTGCCAGCAGCGTGGGCGGGGGGAATCAAGAGACCCAGTACTTC
CDR3: CASSVGGGNQETQYF

size: -
D: TRBD1
J: TRBJ1-1
V: TRBV5-5
DNA: TGTGCCAGCAGCGGACTGGGACAGATAACCACTGAAGCTTTCTTT
CDR3: CASSGLGQITTEAFF

size: -
D: TRBD1
J: TRBJ2-7
V: TRBV27
DNA: TGTGCCACCCGATTAGGCAGGGGGTCGCTCGAGCAGTACTTC
CDR3: CATRLGRGSLEQYF

size: -
D: -
J: TRBJ1-4
V: TRBV5-4
DNA: TGTGCCAGCAGCGCTGCCAGGGATGGGAATGAAAAACTGTTTTTT
CDR3: CASSAARDGNEKLFF

size: -
D: -
J: TRBJ1-1
V: TRBV5-4
DNA: TGTGCCAGCAGCTCAAGGGGAACAGTCCTGGATGAAGCTTTCTTT
CDR3: CASSSRGTVLDEAFF

size: -
D: -
J: TRBJ2-5
V: TRBV5-1
DNA: TGCGCCAGCAGCTACAAAGAGACCCAGTACTTC
CDR3: CASSYKETQYF

size: -
D: TRBD2
J: TRBJ2-1
V: TRBV18
DNA: TGTGCCAGCTCACCTCCCTGGGGGGGGGATGAGCAGTTCTTC
CDR3: CASSPPWGGDEQFF

size: -
D: TRBD1
J: TRBJ2-7
V: TRBV7-9
DNA: TGTGCCAGCAGTCCTGGACAGGGGAAATCCTACGAGCAGTACTTC
CDR3: CASSPGQGKSYEQYF

size: -
D: TRBD2
J: TRBJ2-1
V: TRBV5-1
DNA: TGCGCCAGCAGCTTGAGAAGCGGGGGTCTATACAATGAGCAGTTCTTC
CDR3: CASSLRSGGLYNEQFF

size: -
D: -
J: TRBJ2-3
V: TRBV6-5
DNA: TGTGCCAGCGGAAATACAGGGTTAGATACGCAGTATTTT
CDR3: CASGNTGLDTQYF

size: -
D: -
J: TRBJ2-3
V: TRBV6-5
DNA: TGTGCCAGCAGGGGGGGTGATACGCAGTATTTT
CDR3: CASRGGDTQYF

size: -
D: -
J: TRBJ1-4
V: TRBV5-5
DNA: TGTGCCAGCAGCTTTCTGGGTCTAGGGGGAAACGAAAAACTGTTTTTT
CDR3: CASSFLGLGGNEKLFF

size: -
D: -
J: TRBJ1-5
V: TRBV5-3
DNA: TGTGCCAGAAGCTTGGGAGGGTTGGGGATGGGCAATCAGCCCCAGCATTTT
CDR3: CARSLGGLGMGNQPQHF

size: -
D: -
J: TRBJ1-2
V: TRBV18
DNA: TGTGCCAGCTCATCCGACAGCAGCTATGGCTACACCTTC
CDR3: CASSSDSSYGYTF

size: -
D: TRBD1
J: TRBJ1-1
V: TRBV10-3
DNA: TGTGCCATCAGTGAAACGACAGGGGCGGGCACTGAAGCTTTCTTT
CDR3: CAISETTGAGTEAFF

size: -
D: TRBD2
J: TRBJ2-7
V: TRBV13
DNA: TGTGCCAGCAGCCCTTCGGGGGGATACGAGCAGTACTTC
CDR3: CASSPSGGYEQYF